This TCR beta chain was profiled in a study of a mutant IDH1 vaccine in newly diagnosed glioma. Study background: Prior therapy was radiotherapy, temozolomide, or both; most received both.

Germline values: CDR1 SEHNR, CDR2 FQNEAQ (reference sequence). Trimming left V 7 bases short and J 4 bases short, with 13 bases between. This CDR3 has 13 residues. Time point specified: week 11, during vaccination. All doses held 300 ug of mutant IDH1 20-mer peptide, with topical imiquimod. There were new WHO grade 3 or 4 astrocytomas in the donors, and these were IDH1-mutant and ATRX-lost. Sequenced by immunoSEQ multiplex PCR; TCRdb stores in-frame clones only, minus some. The sample gives some 130,000 clones, around three quarters of which show up once; about 5.5% is in the top ten. With regard to this clone: Its antigen is unidentified.

The TCR originated in a man aged 35 to 55 with glioma. This sample comprised PBMCs, obtained from a glioma patient whose treatment included an IDH1 peptide vaccine. The J gene is TRBJ1-2, the V gene TRBV7-9; a possible D gene is TRBD1 (6 bases). The CDR3 reads CASIGGGIYGYTF. DNA for the CDR3: TGTGCCAGCATCGGGGGCGGGATCTATGGCTACACCTTC.